The sequence of this T cell receptor beta chain was determined in a study of T-cell memory formation after mild COVID-19. One entry per CDR3 protein, called by TCRdb with MiXCR from the 5' RACE reads. The sample holds some 180,000 distinct CDR3 sequences, under 20% seen once. There are many counts of this clonotype. Input material: PBMCs or a T cell subset sorted from them (not recorded which). The TCR comes from a man between 18 and 29 years old who had mild COVID-19 (a few samples of this study predate the infection). Cell type and time point are not known.

CDR3 bases: TGTGCCAGCAGCTTTCTAGCGGGGGAAGAGACCCAGTACTTC. This gives the protein CASSFLAGEETQYF. This chain joins TRBV7-2 and TRBJ2-5; the match to TRBD2 covers 10 bases. Trimming took 3 bases from V and 3 from J; bases not matched to a gene: 1. The CDR3 runs to 14 residues. Germline V gene lookup returns CDR1 SGHTA and CDR2 FQGNSA.